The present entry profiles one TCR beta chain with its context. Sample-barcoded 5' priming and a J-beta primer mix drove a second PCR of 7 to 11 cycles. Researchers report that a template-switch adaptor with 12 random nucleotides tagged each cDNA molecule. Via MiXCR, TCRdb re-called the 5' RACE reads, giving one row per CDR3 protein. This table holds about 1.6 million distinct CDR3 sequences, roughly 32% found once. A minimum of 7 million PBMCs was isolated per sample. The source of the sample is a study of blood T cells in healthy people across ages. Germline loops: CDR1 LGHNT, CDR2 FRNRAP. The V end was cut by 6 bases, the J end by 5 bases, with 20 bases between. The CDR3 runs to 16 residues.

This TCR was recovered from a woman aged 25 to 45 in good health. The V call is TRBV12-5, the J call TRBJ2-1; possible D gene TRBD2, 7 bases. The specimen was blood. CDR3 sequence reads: CASGRGAWGTNNEQFF. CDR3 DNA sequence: TGTGCTAGTGGCCGGGGGGCATGGGGGACTAACAATGAGCAGTTCTTC.